The T cell receptor beta chain described here comes from a study of T cells in localized non-small cell lung cancer. Generated by immunoSEQ multiplex PCR, the TCRdb table keeps only in-frame clones and is missing some. Of fewer than 45,000 clones listed, 88% are singletons. This CDR3 has 16 residues. Germline assignment: CDR1 SGHTA and CDR2 FQGTGA. Trimming cost V 2 bases and J 4 bases; bases outside gene matches: 7. This TCR came from a female donor at least 60 years old with stage I squamous cell lung carcinoma. Specimen: peripheral blood, collected before any cancer treatment. V gene TRBV7-3 combines with J gene TRBJ2-2; 7 bases agree with TRBD1. The CDR3, as DNA: TGTGCCAGCAGCTTAGTCACGGGGACAGTCACCGGGGAGCTGTTTTTT. Translating gives CASSLVTGTVTGELFF.